This T cell receptor beta chain was identified in a study of Ad26.COV2.S vaccination and SARS-CoV-2 variants. Across the study: Into the muscle, Ad26.COV2.S was dosed once or twice, 56 days apart. Study conclusions and caveats: Vaccine recipients and placebo recipients showed similar non-spike TCR breadth.

Treatment meaning: some 20 received Ad26.COV2.S at low or high dose, single or two shots; about 5 received placebo; per-sample allocation not given. The study sampled participants on day 63 after the first vaccine or placebo injection. Clones were sequenced by immunoSEQ multiplex PCR, and TCRdb holds only the in-frame ones, with some missing. The data contain 300,000 to 400,000 clones, around 83% of them singletons. Germline assignment: CDR1 MNHNS and CDR2 SASEGT. There are 18 residues in the CDR3. V was trimmed by 3 bases and J by 1 base, leaving 19 bases between them. For this clone: Its cognate antigen is unknown.

The clonotype was recovered from a person between 18 and 65 years old who received the Ad26.COV2.S COVID-19 vaccine or a placebo. This rearrangement joins TRBV6-1 to TRBJ1-5; D uncertain. This material consisted of peripheral blood, taken in a trial of Ad26.COV2.S vaccine versus placebo. The CDR3 loop is CASSEAGGISISNQPQHF. The CDR3 DNA follows: TGTGCCAGCAGTGAGGCAGGAGGAATTAGTATAAGCAATCAGCCCCAGCATTTT.